Below, 18 T cell receptor beta chains from the same sample are listed, as sequenced in a study of T-cell memory formation after mild COVID-19. From the 5' RACE reads, TCRdb called clonotypes with MiXCR, one entry per CDR3 protein. The sample carries approximately 260,000 distinct CDR3 sequences, approximately 18% recorded once. The sequenced sample was PBMCs or a T cell subset sorted from them (not recorded which). These receptor sequences come from a man between 18 and 29 years old who had mild COVID-19 (a few samples of this study predate the infection). Cell type and time point are not known.

This clonotype was recorded many times. This chain's CDR3 is CASTGADTQYF. CDR3 DNA sequence: TGTGCCAGCACGGGGGCAGATACGCAGTATTTT. The J gene is TRBJ2-3, the V gene TRBV5-6; D is perhaps TRBD2 (6 bases). This CDR3 is built from 11 residues. Looked up from germline, CDR1 is SGHDT and CDR2 is YYEEEE. The germline V and J ends were trimmed by 6 bases and 4 bases, with 6 bases remaining between them.

The gene calls are TRBV20-1 and TRBJ2-7; the D gene could be TRBD1 or TRBD2 (6 bases each). The CDR3 totals 12 residues. The V gene's germline CDR1 is DFQATT and CDR2 SNEGSKA (reference sequence). Trimming took off 3 bases at V and 5 bases at J, with 11 bases between the two ends. The CDR3 sequence is CSARGGRDEQYV. Here the CDR3 DNA reads TGCAGTGCTAGGGGGGGCAGGGACGAGCAGTACGTC.

This sequence joins TRBV2 and TRBJ2-1; D is undetermined. CDR3 size: 11 residues. Trimming removed 5 bases at V and 4 bases at J, with 3 bases between. Germline loops: CDR1 SNHLY, CDR2 FYNNEI. The CDR3 nucleotides are TGTGCCAGCAGTTGGTACAATGAGCAGTTCTTC. The encoded protein is CASSWYNEQFF.

The V and J genes are TRBV11-2 and TRBJ1-2; 10 bases are a match to TRBD1. CDR1 is SGHAT and CDR2 is FQNNGV in the germline V gene. The trim removed 7 bases at V and 8 bases at J, leaving 13 bases unmatched. This CDR3 region has 15 residues. Here the CDR3 DNA reads TGTGCCAGCACCAAAAACCCGGGACAGGGGTACGGCTACACCTTC. Residues: CASTKNPGQGYGYTF.

The genes are TRBV6-2 or TRBV6-3 and TRBJ1-2, with D hard to call. Germline CDR1 reads MNHEY; CDR2 reads SVGEGT. This CDR3 is 15 amino acids long. The V and J ends lost 2 bases and 8 bases respectively, with 18 bases between them. The CDR3: CASSYGVRSPGGYTF. The CDR3 DNA reads as TGTGCCAGCAGTTACGGGGTCCGGTCCCCTGGAGGCTACACCTTC.

This clonotype has only a few counts. The chain couples TRBV2 to TRBJ2-7, with D unresolved. The CDR3 is made up of 15 amino acids. V dropped 0 bases and J dropped 0 bases, with 9 bases sitting between them. In germline, CDR1 is SNHLY, CDR2 FYNNEI. The CDR3 protein is CASSEAPVSSYEQYF. The CDR3 DNA sequence: TGTGCCAGCAGTGAAGCCCCAGTTAGCTCCTACGAGCAGTACTTC.

This clonotype has a handful of counts. The chain recombines TRBV5-1 with TRBJ2-3; 7 bases are shared with TRBD2. The CDR3 loop spans 15 amino acids. CDR1 SGHRS and CDR2 YFSETQ come from the germline V gene. With 0 bases clipped from V and 2 bases from J, the junction kept 3 bases outside the gene matches. The CDR3 sequence is CASSLAAGSTDTQYF. CDR3 DNA sequence: TGCGCCAGCAGCTTGGCAGCGGGGTCCACAGATACGCAGTATTTT.

The rearrangement uses TRBV12-3 or TRBV12-4 and TRBJ2-3; D perhaps matches TRBD2 (6 bases). Trimming pared 4 bases from V and 2 bases from J, leaving 19 bases between. The CDR3 spans 17 residues. The DNA for the CDR3 is TGTGCCAGCAGTTCCCTTTGGGACTTTGAGGACACAGATACGCAGTATTTT. Its protein product is CASSSLWDFEDTDTQYF.

The V gene is TRBV6-2 or TRBV6-3, the J gene TRBJ1-6; the D is unclear. Germline CDR1 and CDR2: MNHEY and SVGEGT. V shed 2 bases and J shed 9 bases, with 11 bases lying between them. The CDR3 is made up of 14 amino acids. CDR3 nucleotides: TGTGCCAGCAGTTACCGCCGGGAGTTTTCACCCCTCCACTTT. This encodes CASSYRREFSPLHF.

This clonotype was picked up many times. This sequence joins TRBV7-2 and TRBJ2-3; the D is unclear. The germline V gene has CDR1 SGHTA and CDR2 FQGNSA. V was clipped by 7 bases and J by 2 bases, with 7 bases between them. CDR3 size: 12 residues. CDR3 nucleotides: TGTGCCAGCACCTCAAACACAGATACGCAGTATTTT. Amino acid sequence: CASTSNTDTQYF.

This clonotype was seen a few times. The rearrangement links TRBV2 to TRBJ1-2, with 7 bases matching TRBD1. CDR3 length equals 12 residues. In germline, CDR1 is SNHLY, CDR2 FYNNEI. Trimming removed 8 bases from V and 7 bases from J; junction bases left unmatched: 7. CDR3 loop: CASQDRAGGYTF. As DNA, the CDR3 is TGTGCCAGCCAAGACAGGGCGGGTGGCTACACCTTC.

This clonotype was counted ten times or more. The genes are TRBV29-1 and TRBJ2-3; 9 nucleotides align to TRBD1. There are 10 residues in the CDR3. V lost 6 bases to trimming and J lost 11 bases; unmatched junction nucleotides: 3. From germline, CDR1 is SQVTM and CDR2 ANQGSEA. The CDR3 DNA reads TGCAGCGTGGACAGGGGAAAGCAGTATTTT. It specifies CSVDRGKQYF.

There are many counts of this clonotype. The chain has TRBV5-1 and TRBJ2-5; the D is unclear. V lost 0 bases, J lost 2 bases, and 8 bases lay in between. In germline, CDR1 is SGHRS, CDR2 YFSETQ. This CDR3 is built from 14 residues. CDR3 DNA: TGCGCCAGCAGCTTGGGCACCAGGCAAGAGACCCAGTACTTC. This gives the protein CASSLGTRQETQYF.

This sequence joins TRBV6-5 and TRBJ2-1; TRBD2 agrees at 8 bases. Germline trimming cut 5 bases from V and 10 bases from J; bases unmatched to any gene: 10. The germline CDR1 and CDR2 sequences are MNHEY and SVGAGI. There are 14 residues in the CDR3. The CDR3: CASSPGGGKTEQFF. The CDR3 nucleotides read TGTGCCAGCAGTCCGGGGGGGGGAAAAACGGAGCAGTTCTTC.

This clonotype came up a few times. DNA for the CDR3: TGCAGCGTTTTCAGGGGAGCGGGTTCCTACAATGAGCAGTTCTTC. This sequence encodes CSVFRGAGSYNEQFF. V gene TRBV29-1 combines with J gene TRBJ2-1; D is tentatively TRBD1 or TRBD2 (6 bases each). Germline values: CDR1 SQVTM, CDR2 ANQGSEA. The CDR3 is 15 amino acids. Between the trimmed V and J ends, which lost 5 bases and 1 base, there was a span of 15 bases.

There are a few counts of this clonotype. The chain carries TRBV7-3 and TRBJ2-1, with 14 bases lining up with TRBD2. J was trimmed by 8 bases and V by 0 bases; bases with no gene match: 15. The CDR3 is 20 amino acids. Germline CDR1 is SGHTA and CDR2 is FQGTGA. This chain's CDR3 is CASSLTMGLAGEGMGDEQFF. CDR3 bases: TGTGCCAGCAGCTTAACCATGGGACTAGCGGGGGAGGGCATGGGAGATGAGCAGTTCTTC. Full variable domain (missing parts from reference TRBV7-3 and TRBJ2-1): GAGVSQTPSNKVTEKGKYVELRCDPISGHTALYWYRQSLGQGPEFLIYFQGTGAADDSGLPNDRFFAVRPEGSVSTLKIQRTERGDSAVYLCASSLTMGLAGEGMGDEQFFGPGTRLTVL.

This clonotype has just a few counts. This rearrangement joins TRBV2 to TRBJ2-3; the match to TRBD2 covers 7 bases. The V gene end was trimmed by 1 base and the J gene end by 5 bases; junction bases not matched to a gene: 9. The germline V gene has CDR1 SNHLY and CDR2 FYNNEI. This CDR3 comprises 16 residues. CDR3 nucleotide sequence: TGTGCCAGCAGTGAAGGGCAGCGGGGTTTCGGAGATACGCAGTATTTT. Translated: CASSEGQRGFGDTQYF.

The rearrangement joins TRBV7-2 to TRBJ2-1; D is unresolved. Between the trimmed V and J ends, which lost 5 bases and 4 bases, there was a span of 9 bases. This CDR3 spans 13 amino acids. Germline loops: CDR1 SGHTA, CDR2 FQGNSA. In nucleotides, the CDR3 is TGTGCCAGCAGCCCGGTAGTATACAATGAGCAGTTCTTC. Residues: CASSPVVYNEQFF.